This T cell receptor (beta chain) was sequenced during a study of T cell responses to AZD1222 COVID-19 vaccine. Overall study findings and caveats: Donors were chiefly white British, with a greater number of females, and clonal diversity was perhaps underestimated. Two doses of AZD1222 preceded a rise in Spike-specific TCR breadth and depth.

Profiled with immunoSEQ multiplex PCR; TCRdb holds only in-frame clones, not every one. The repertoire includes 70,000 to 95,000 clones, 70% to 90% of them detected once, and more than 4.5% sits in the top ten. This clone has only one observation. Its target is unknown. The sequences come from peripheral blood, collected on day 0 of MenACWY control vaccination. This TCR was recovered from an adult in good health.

This CDR3 reads CASSESWDRGRNTIYF. The CDR3 DNA reads as TGTGCCAGCAGTGAATCGTGGGACAGGGGGCGAAACACCATATATTTT. The rearrangement links TRBV6-1 to TRBJ1-3, with TRBD1 identical over 12 bases. This CDR3 has 16 residues. Per the germline V gene, CDR1 is MNHNS and CDR2 is SASEGT. With V trimmed by 2 bases and J by 5 bases, 4 bases remained unmatched.